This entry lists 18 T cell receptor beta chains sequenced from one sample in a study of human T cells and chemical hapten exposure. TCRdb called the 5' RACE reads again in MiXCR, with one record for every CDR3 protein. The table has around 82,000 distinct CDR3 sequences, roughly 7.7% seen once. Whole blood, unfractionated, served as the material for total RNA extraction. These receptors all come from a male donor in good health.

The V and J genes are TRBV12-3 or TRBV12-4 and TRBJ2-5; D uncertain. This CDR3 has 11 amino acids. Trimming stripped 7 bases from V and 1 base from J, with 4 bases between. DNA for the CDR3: TGTGCCAGCATGGCCCAAGAGACCCAGTACTTC. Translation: CASMAQETQYF.

The chain's CDR3 is CASSLGYGTYEQYF. As DNA, the CDR3 is TGCGCCAGCAGCTTGGGGTACGGGACCTACGAGCAGTACTTC. The genes are TRBV5-1 and TRBJ2-7, with TRBD2 as a possible D gene (5 bases). The CDR3 contains 14 residues. V was clipped by 0 bases and J by 2 bases, with 9 bases between them. Germline V lookup: CDR1 SGHRS, CDR2 YFSETQ.

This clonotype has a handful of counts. The CDR3 nucleotides are TGTGCCAGCAGCCAACCGGACAGGTCCTACGAGCAGTACTTC. Protein product: CASSQPDRSYEQYF. The chain recombines TRBV11-2 with TRBJ2-7; 7 bases map to TRBD1. The CDR3 contains 14 residues. Germline values: CDR1 SGHAT, CDR2 FQNNGV. Unmatched junction bases numbered 5, after V lost 5 bases and J lost 1 base.

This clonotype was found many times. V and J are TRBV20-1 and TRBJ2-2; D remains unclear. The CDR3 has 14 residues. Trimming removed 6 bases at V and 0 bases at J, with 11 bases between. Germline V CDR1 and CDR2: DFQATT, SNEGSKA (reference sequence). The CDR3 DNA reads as TGCAGTGCCTACGTATTTTCGAACACCGGGGAGCTGTTTTTT. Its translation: CSAYVFSNTGELFF.

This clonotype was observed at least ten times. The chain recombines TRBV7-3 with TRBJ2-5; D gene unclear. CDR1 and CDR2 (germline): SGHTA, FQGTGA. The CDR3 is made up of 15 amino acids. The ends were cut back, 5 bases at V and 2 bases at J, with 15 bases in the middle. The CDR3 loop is CASSPSGVPQETQYF. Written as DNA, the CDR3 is TGTGCCAGCAGCCCATCCGGTGTCCCTCAAGAGACCCAGTACTTC.

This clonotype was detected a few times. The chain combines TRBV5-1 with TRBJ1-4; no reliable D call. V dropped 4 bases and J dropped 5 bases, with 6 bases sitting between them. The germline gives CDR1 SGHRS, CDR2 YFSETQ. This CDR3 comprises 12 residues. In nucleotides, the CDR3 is TGCGCCAGCAGCCAAGAGAATGAAAAACTGTTTTTT. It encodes CASSQENEKLFF.

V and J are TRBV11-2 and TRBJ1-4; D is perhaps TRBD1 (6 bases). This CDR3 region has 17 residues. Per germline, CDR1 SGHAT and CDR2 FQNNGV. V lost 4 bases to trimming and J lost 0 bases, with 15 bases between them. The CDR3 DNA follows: TGTGCCAGCAGCTCCGACAGGCTCTTTGCAACTAATGAAAAACTGTTTTTT. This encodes CASSSDRLFATNEKLFF.

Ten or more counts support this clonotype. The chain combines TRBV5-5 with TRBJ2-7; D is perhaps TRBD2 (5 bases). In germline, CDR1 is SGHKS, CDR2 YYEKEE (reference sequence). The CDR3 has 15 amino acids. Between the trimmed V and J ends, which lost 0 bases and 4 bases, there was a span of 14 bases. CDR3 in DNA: TGTGCCAGCAGCTTGGAGTACAGCGGTGGGTACGAGCAGTACTTC. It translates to CASSLEYSGGYEQYF.

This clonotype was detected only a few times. The CDR3 is CASSKERPGQGPYQPQHF. CDR3 bases: TGTGCCAGCAGCAAAGAAAGACCTGGACAGGGCCCCTATCAGCCCCAGCATTTT. The J gene is TRBJ1-5, the V gene TRBV21-1; the table's D call of TRBD1 was not tested on the DNA. TRBV21-1 is described as a pseudogene. CDR3 length: 18 amino acids.

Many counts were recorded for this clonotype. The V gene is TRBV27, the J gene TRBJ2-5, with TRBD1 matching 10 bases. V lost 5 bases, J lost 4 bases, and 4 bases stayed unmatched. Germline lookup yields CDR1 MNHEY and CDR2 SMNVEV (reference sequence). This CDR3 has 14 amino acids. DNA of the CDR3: TGTGCCAGCAGTCCCGGGACAGGGGTAGAGACCCAGTACTTC. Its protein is CASSPGTGVETQYF.

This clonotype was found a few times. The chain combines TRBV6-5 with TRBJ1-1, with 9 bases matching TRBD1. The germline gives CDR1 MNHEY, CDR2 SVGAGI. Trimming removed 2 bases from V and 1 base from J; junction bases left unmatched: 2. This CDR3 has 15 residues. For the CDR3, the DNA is TGTGCCAGCAGTTACGGGGACAGGGCGAACACTGAAGCTTTCTTT. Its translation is CASSYGDRANTEAFF.

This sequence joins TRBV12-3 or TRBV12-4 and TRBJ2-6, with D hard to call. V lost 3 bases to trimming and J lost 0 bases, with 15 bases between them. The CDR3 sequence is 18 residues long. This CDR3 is CASSFVGWGSSGANVLTF. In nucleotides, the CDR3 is TGTGCCAGCAGTTTTGTCGGGTGGGGAAGCTCTGGGGCCAACGTCCTGACTTTC.

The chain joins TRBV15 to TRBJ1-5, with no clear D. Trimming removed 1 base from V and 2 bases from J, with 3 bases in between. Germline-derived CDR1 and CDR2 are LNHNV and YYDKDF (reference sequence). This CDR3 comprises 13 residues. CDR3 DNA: TGTGCCACCAGCAGAGTTGGCAATCAGCCCCAGCATTTT. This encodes CATSRVGNQPQHF.

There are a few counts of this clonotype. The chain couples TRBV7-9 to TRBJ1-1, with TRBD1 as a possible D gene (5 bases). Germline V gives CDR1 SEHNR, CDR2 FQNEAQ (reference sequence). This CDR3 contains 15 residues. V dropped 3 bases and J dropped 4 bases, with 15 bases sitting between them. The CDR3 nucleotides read TGTGCCAGCAGCTTTGGGGCCCTAAAGCCCACTGAAGCTTTCTTT. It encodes CASSFGALKPTEAFF.

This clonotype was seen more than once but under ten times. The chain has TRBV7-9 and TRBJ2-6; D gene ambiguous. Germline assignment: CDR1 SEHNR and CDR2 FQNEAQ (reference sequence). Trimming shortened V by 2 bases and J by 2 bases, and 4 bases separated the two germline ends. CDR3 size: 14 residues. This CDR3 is CASSLLTGANVLTF. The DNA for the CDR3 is TGTGCCAGCAGCTTACTGACTGGGGCCAACGTCCTGACTTTC.

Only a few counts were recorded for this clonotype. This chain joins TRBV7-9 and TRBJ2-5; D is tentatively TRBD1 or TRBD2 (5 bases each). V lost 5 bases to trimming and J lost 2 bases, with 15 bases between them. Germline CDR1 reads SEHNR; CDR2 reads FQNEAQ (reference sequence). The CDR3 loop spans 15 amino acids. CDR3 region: CASSPYRTPQETQYF. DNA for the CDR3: TGTGCCAGCAGCCCGTACAGGACTCCTCAAGAGACCCAGTACTTC.

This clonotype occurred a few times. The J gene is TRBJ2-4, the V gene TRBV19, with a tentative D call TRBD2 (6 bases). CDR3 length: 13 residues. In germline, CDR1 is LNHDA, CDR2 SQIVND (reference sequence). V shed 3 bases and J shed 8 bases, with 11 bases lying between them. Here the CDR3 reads CASSIRGGDIQYF. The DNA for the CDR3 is TGTGCCAGTAGTATTCGGGGCGGGGACATTCAGTACTTC. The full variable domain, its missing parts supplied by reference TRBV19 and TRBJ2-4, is DGGITQSPKYLFRKEGQNVTLSCEQNLNHDAMYWYRQDPGQGLRLIYYSQIVNDFQKGDIAEGYSVSREKKESFPLTVTSAQKNPTAFYLCASSIRGGDIQYFGAGTRLSVL.

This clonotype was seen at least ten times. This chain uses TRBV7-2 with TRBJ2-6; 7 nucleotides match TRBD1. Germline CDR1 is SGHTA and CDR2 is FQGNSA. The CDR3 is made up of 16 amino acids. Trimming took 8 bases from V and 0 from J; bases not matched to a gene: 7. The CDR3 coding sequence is TGTGCCAGCCCAGGGACAGCGAGCTCTGGGGCCAACGTCCTGACTTTC. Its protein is CASPGTASSGANVLTF.